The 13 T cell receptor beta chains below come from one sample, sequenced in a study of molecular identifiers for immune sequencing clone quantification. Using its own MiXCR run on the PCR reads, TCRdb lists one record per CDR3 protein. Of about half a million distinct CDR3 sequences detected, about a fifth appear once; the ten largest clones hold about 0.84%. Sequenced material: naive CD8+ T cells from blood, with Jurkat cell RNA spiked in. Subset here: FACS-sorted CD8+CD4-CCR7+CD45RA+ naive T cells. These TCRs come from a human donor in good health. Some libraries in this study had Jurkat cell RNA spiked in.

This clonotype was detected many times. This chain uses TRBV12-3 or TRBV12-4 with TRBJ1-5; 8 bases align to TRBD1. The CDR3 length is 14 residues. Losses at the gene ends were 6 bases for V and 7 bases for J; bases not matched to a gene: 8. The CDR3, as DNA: TGTGCCAGCAGAAAGCAGGGGGCGGGACAGCCCCAGCATTTT. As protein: CASRKQGAGQPQHF.

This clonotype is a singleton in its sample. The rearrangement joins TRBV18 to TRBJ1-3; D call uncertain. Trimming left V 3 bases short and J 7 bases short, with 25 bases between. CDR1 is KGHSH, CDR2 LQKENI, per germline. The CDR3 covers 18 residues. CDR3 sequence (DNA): TGTGCCAGCTCACCGCCGGACTTCAAGACCAGGCGAGGGAACACCATATATTTT. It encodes CASSPPDFKTRRGNTIYF.

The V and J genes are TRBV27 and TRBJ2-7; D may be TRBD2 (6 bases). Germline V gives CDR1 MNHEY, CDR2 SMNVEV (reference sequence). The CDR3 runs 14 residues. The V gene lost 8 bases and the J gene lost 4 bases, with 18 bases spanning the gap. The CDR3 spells CASGFGGPRYEQYF. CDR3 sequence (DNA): TGTGCCAGCGGATTTGGAGGGCCGAGATACGAGCAGTACTTC.

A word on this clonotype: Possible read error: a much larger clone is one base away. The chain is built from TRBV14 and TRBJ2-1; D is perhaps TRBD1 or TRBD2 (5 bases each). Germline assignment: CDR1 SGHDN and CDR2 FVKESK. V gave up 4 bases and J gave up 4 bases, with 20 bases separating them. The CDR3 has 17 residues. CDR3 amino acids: CASSRSHGTPQYNEQFF. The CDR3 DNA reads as TGTGCCAGCAGCCGCTCCCACGGGACCCCGCAGTACAATGAGCAGTTCTTC.

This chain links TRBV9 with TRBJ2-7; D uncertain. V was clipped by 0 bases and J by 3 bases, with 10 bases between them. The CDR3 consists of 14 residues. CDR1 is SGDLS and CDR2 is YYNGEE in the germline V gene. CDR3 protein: CASSVVGSSYEQYF. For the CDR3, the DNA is TGTGCCAGCAGCGTAGTAGGCAGTAGCTACGAGCAGTACTTC.

CDR3 DNA: TGTGCCAGCAGTTTATCCGGGGGGCTTCCTATATATGGCTACACCTTC. Protein product: CASSLSGGLPIYGYTF. The V and J genes are TRBV27 and TRBJ1-2, with a weak D call TRBD1 (6 bases). Trimming pared 0 bases from V and 5 bases from J, leaving 16 bases between. CDR1 and CDR2 from the germline V gene are MNHEY and SMNVEV (reference sequence). The CDR3 sequence is 16 residues long.

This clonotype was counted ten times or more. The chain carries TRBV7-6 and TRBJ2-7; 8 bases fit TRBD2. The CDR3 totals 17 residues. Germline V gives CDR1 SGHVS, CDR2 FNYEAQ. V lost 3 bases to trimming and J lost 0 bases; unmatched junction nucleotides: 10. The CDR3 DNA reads TGTGCCAGCAGCTTGGCCCGGGGGGGGCAGAGCTCCTACGAGCAGTACTTC. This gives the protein CASSLARGGQSSYEQYF.

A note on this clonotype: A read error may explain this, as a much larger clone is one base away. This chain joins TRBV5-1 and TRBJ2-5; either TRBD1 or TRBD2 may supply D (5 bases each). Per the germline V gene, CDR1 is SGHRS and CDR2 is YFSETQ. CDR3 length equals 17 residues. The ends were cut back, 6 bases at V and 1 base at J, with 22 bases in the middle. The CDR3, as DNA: TGCGCCAGCAAGGGACCCCAATCCGGGTCGCTCCAAGAGACCCAGTACTTC. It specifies CASKGPQSGSLQETQYF.

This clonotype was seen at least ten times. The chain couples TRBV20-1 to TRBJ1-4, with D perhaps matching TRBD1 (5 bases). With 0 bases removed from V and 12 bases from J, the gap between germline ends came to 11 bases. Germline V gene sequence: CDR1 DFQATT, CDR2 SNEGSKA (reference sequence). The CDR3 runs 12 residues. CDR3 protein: CSARDEGWELFF. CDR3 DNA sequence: TGCAGTGCTAGAGATGAGGGGTGGGAACTGTTTTTT.

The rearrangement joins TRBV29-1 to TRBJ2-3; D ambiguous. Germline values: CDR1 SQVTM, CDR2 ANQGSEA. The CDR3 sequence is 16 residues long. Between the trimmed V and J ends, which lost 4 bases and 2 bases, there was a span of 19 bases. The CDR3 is CSVVGTRFANTDTQYF. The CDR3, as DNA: TGCAGCGTTGTGGGAACAAGGTTTGCAAACACAGATACGCAGTATTTT.

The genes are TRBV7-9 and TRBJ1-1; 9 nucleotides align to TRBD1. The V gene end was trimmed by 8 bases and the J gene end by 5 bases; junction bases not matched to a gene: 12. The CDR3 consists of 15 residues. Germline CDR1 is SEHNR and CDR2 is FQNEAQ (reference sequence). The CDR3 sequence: CASGPTPGQGTEAFF. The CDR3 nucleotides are TGTGCCAGCGGCCCAACTCCGGGACAGGGTACTGAAGCTTTCTTT.

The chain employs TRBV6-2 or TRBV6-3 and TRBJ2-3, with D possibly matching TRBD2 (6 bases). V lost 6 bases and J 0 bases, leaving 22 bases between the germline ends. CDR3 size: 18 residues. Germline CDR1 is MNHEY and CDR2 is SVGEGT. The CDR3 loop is CASRSRDWLSSSTDTQYF. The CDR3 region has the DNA TGTGCCAGCAGAAGCCGGGACTGGTTAAGTTCTAGCACAGATACGCAGTATTTT.

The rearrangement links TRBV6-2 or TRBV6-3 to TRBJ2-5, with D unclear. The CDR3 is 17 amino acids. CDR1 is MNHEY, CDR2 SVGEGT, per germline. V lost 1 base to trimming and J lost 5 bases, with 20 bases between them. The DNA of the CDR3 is TGTGCCAGCAGTTACTTTCCAGTCTCTTCCAGAGCCGAGACCCAGTACTTC. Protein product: CASSYFPVSSRAETQYF.